The 6 T cell receptor beta chains in this list originate from one sample, sequenced in a study of blood T cell repertoires in COVID-19. Assay: immunoSEQ multiplex PCR; the TCRdb copy retains only in-frame clones and omits some. The sample includes 150,000 to 180,000 clones, about 80% of them seen just once. Sequenced material: peripheral blood. The receptors stem from an older woman with COVID-19, enrolled during active disease.

This clone was counted once. This rearrangement joins TRBV10-3 to TRBJ1-1; the match to TRBD1 covers 9 bases. Trimming took 7 bases from V and 3 from J; bases not matched to a gene: 6. Germline assignment: CDR1 ENHRY and CDR2 SYGVKD. This CDR3 has 14 amino acids. CDR3 sequence: CAITTTGGDTEAFF. For the CDR3, the DNA is TGTGCCATCACCACGACAGGGGGGGACACTGAAGCTTTCTTT.

The chain links TRBV2 to TRBJ2-1; 9 nucleotides align to TRBD2. This CDR3 spans 15 amino acids. J was trimmed by 4 bases and V by 3 bases; bases with no gene match: 4. Germline lookup yields CDR1 SNHLY and CDR2 FYNNEI. The CDR3 sequence: CASSEGLAGYNEQFF. For the CDR3, the DNA is TGTGCCAGCAGTGAGGGGCTAGCGGGGTACAATGAGCAGTTCTTC. Full variable domain (missing parts from reference TRBV2 and TRBJ2-1): EPEVTQTPSHQVTQMGQEVILRCVPISNHLYFYWYRQILGQKVEFLVSFYNNEISEKSEIFDDQFSVERPDGSNFTLKIRSTKLEDSAMYFCASSEGLAGYNEQFFGPGTRLTVL.

The J gene is TRBJ2-5, the V gene TRBV14; 7 bases agree with TRBD2. J was trimmed by 2 bases and V by 4 bases; bases with no gene match: 10. Germline CDR1 is SGHDN and CDR2 is FVKESK. This CDR3 spans 16 amino acids. The CDR3: CASSPLRGVLQETQYF. Here the CDR3 DNA reads TGTGCCAGCAGCCCCCTTCGGGGGGTCCTACAAGAGACCCAGTACTTC.

The CDR3 nucleotides read TGTGCCAGCAGTCCCCAGGGGGCCGGCAATCAGCCCCAGCATTTT. Translated: CASSPQGAGNQPQHF. The chain has TRBV6-6 and TRBJ1-5, with 8 bases identical to TRBD1. CDR1 MNHNY and CDR2 SVGAGI come from the germline V gene (reference sequence). The CDR3 is 15 residues long. Unmatched junction bases numbered 5, after V lost 5 bases and J lost 2 bases.

The V call is TRBV9, the J call TRBJ2-7; TRBD2 aligns across 13 bases. This CDR3 region has 16 residues. Per germline, CDR1 SGDLS and CDR2 YYNGEE. The V segment lost 2 bases and the J segment 6 bases; nucleotides outside the gene matches: 8. The CDR3 protein is CASSVLLTSGRAEQYF. The CDR3 DNA reads TGTGCCAGCAGCGTCCTCCTAACTAGCGGGAGGGCCGAGCAGTACTTC.

The chain has TRBV6-4 and TRBJ1-5, with D hard to call. CDR1 is MRHNA, CDR2 SNTAGT, per germline. V lost 0 bases and J lost 9, with 6 bases in between. This CDR3 has 12 amino acids. CDR3 sequence: CASSDSNGPQHF. The CDR3 DNA follows: TGTGCCAGCAGTGACTCGAACGGGCCCCAGCATTTT.